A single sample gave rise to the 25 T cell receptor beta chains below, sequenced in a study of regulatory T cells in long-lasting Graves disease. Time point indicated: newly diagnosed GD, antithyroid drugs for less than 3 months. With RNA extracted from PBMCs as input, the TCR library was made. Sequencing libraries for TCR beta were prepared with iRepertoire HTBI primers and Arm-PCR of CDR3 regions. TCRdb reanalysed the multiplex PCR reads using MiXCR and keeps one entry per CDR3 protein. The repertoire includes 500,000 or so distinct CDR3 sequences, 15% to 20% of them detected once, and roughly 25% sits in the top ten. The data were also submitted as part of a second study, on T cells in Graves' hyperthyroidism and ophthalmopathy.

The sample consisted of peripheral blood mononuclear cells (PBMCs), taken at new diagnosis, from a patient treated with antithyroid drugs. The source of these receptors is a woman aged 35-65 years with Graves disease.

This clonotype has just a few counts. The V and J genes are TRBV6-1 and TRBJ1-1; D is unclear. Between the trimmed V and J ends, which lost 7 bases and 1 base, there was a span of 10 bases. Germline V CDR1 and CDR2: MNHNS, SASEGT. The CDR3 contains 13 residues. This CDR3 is CASKVSANTEAFF. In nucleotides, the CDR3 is TGTGCCAGCAAGGTGTCCGCGAACACTGAAGCTTTCTTT.

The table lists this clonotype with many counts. CDR3 sequence: CASRWDSNTEAFF. The CDR3 coding sequence is TGTGCCAGCAGATGGGACAGCAACACTGAAGCTTTCTTT. This sequence joins TRBV2 and TRBJ1-1; 7 positions agree with TRBD1. This CDR3 is 13 amino acids long. Trimming cost V 6 bases and J 2 bases; bases outside gene matches: 3. The germline CDR1 and CDR2 sequences are SNHLY and FYNNEI.

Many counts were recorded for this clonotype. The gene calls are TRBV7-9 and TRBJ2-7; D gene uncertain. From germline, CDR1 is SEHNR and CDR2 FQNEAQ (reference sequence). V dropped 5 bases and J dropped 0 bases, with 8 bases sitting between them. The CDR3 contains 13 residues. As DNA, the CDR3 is TGTGCCAGCAGCCCCACGAACTCCTACGAGCAGTACTTC. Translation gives CASSPTNSYEQYF.

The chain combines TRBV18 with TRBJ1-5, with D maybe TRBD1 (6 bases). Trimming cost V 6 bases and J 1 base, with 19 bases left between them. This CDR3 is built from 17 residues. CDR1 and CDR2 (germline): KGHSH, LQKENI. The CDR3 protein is CASSPIPGDKSNQPQHF. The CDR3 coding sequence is TGTGCCAGCTCCCCGATTCCAGGGGACAAAAGCAATCAGCCCCAGCATTTT.

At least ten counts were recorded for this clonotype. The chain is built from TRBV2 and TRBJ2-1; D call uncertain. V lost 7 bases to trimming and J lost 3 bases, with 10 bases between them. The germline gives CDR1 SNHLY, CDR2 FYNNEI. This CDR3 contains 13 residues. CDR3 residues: CASNKGIYNEQFF. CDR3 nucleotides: TGTGCCAGCAACAAAGGGATCTACAATGAGCAGTTCTTC.

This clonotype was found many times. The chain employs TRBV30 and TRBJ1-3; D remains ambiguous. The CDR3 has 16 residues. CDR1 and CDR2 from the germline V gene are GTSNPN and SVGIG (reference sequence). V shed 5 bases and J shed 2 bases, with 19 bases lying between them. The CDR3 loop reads CAWSPQLSSTGNTIYF. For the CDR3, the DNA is TGTGCCTGGTCTCCCCAACTTTCCAGTACTGGAAACACCATATATTTT. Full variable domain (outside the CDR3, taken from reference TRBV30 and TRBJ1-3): SQTIHQWPATLVQPVGSPLSLECTVEGTSNPNLYWYRQAAGRGLQLLFYSVGIGQISSEVPQNLSASRPQDRQFILSSKKLLLSDSGFYLCAWSPQLSSTGNTIYFGEGSWLTVV.

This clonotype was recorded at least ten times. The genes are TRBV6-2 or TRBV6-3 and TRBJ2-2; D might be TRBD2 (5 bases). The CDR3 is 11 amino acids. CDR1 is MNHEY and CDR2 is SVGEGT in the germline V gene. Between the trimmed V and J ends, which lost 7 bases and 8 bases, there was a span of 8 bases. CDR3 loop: CASKTGGELFF. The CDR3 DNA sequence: TGTGCCAGCAAGACGGGGGGGGAGCTGTTTTTT.

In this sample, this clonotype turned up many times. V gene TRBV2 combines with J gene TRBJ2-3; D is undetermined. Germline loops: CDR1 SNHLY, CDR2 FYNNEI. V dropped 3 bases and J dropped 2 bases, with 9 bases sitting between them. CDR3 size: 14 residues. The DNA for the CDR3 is TGTGCCAGCAGTGACAGTTGGTACACAGATACGCAGTATTTT. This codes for CASSDSWYTDTQYF. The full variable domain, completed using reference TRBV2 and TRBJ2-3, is EPEVTQTPSHQVTQMGQEVILRCVPISNHLYFYWYRQILGQKVEFLVSFYNNEISEKSEIFDDQFSVERPDGSNFTLKIRSTKLEDSAMYFCASSDSWYTDTQYFGPGTRLTVL.

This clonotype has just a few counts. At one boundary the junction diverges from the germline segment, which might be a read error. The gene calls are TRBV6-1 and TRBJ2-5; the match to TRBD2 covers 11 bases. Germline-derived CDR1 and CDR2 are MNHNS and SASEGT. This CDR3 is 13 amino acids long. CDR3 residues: CASSEASGGGVFF. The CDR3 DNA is TGTGCCAGCAGTGAAGCTAGCGGGGGGGGAGTGTTCTTC.

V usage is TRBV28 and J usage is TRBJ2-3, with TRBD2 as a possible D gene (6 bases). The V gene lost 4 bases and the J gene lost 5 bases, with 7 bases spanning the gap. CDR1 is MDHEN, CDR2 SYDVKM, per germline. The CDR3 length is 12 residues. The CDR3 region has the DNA TGTGCCAGCAGTTGGGGGGTAGATACGCAGTATTTT. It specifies CASSWGVDTQYF.

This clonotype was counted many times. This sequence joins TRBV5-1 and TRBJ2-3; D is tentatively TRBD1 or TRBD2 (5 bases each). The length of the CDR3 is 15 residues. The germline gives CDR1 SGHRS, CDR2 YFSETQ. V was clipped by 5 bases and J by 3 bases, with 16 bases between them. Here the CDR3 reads CASRILVGVTDTQYF. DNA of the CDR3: TGCGCCAGCAGAATCTTGGTGGGGGTGACAGATACGCAGTATTTT.

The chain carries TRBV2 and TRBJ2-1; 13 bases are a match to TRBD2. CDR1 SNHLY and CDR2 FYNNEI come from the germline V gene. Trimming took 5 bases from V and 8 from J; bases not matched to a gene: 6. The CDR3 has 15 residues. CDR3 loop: CASSILAGGPHEQFF. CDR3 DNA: TGTGCCAGCAGTATACTAGCGGGAGGGCCACATGAGCAGTTCTTC.

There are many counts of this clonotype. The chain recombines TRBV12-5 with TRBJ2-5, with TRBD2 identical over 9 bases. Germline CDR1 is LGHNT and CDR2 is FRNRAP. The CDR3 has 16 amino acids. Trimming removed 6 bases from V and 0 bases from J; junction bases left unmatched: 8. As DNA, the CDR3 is TGTGCTAGTGGATCACCAGCGGGGGGTTACCAAGAGACCCAGTACTTC. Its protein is CASGSPAGGYQETQYF.

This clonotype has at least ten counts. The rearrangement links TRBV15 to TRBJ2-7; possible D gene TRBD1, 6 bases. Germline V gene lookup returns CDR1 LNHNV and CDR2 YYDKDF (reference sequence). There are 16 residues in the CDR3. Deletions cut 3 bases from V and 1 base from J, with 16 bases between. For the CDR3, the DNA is TGTGCCACCAGCAGGGCTCAGGGGCCGTTATCCTACGAGCAGTACTTC. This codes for CATSRAQGPLSYEQYF.

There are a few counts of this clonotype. The DNA for the CDR3 is TGCGCCAGCAGTGCCCCCCGTGGTTATGGCTACACCTTC. Its translation: CASSAPRGYGYTF. The chain employs TRBV10-1 and TRBJ1-2; D unresolved. CDR1 WNHNN and CDR2 SYGVQD come from the germline V gene (reference sequence). V was trimmed by 4 bases and J by 5 bases, leaving 11 bases between them. This CDR3 comprises 13 residues.

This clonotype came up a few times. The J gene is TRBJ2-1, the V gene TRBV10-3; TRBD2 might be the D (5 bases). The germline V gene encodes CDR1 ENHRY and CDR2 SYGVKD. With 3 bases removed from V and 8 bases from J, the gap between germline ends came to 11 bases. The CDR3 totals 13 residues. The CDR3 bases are TGTGCCATCAGTGACGGGATGGGTGATGAGCAGTTCTTC. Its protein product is CAISDGMGDEQFF.

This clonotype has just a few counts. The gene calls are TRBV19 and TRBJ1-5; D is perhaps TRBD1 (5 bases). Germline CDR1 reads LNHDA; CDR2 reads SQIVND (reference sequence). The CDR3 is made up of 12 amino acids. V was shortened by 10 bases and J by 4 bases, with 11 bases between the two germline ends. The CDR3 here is CATQGGNQPQHF. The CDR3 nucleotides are TGTGCCACTCAGGGCGGAAATCAGCCCCAGCATTTT.

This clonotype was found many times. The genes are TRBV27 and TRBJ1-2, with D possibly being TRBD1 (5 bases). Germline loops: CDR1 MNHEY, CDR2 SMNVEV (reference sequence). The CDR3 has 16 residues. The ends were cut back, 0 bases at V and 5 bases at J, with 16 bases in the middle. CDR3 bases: TGTGCCAGCAGTTTATCGGTGGGGGACGGTCTATATGGCTACACCTTC. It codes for CASSLSVGDGLYGYTF.

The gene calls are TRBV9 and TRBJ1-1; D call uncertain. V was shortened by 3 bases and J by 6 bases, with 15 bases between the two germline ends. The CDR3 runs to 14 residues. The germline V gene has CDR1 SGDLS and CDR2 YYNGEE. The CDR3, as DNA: TGTGCCAGCAGCGCTGGTCCCTTCGGCCCTGAAGCTTTCTTT. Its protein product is CASSAGPFGPEAFF.

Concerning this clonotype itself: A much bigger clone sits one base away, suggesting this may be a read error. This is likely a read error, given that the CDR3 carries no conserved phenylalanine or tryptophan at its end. The CDR3 nucleotides are TGCAGTGCCGACCTCAGGGGGCACGGGAACACTGAAGCTTTCTTA. Translating it yields CSADLRGHGNTEAFL. The chain links TRBV20-1 to TRBJ1-1; 8 nucleotides align to TRBD1. The germline V gene has CDR1 DFQATT and CDR2 SNEGSKA (reference sequence). The J segment lost 1 base and the V segment lost 6 bases, leaving 10 bases of the junction unmatched. CDR3 size: 15 residues.

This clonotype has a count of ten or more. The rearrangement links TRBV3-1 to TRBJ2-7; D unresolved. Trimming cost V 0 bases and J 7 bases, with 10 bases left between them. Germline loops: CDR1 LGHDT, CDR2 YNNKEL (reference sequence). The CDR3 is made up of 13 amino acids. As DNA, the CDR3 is TGTGCCAGCAGCCAAGATCTAGAAGCTGAGCAGTACTTC. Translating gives CASSQDLEAEQYF.

Written as DNA, the CDR3 is TGCAGCGTTGGATGGCGGTCCAACACCGGGGAGCTGTTTTTT. It is translated as CSVGWRSNTGELFF. The V call is TRBV29-1, the J call TRBJ2-2, with D unclear. From germline, CDR1 is SQVTM and CDR2 ANQGSEA. V was trimmed by 4 bases and J by 2 bases, leaving 11 bases between them. The CDR3 extends over 14 amino acids.

CDR3 loop: CASSLQEQGTTYEQYF. DNA of the CDR3: TGCGCCAGCAGCTTGCAGGAACAGGGGACGACCTACGAGCAGTACTTC. The chain joins TRBV5-1 to TRBJ2-7, with 7 bases fitting TRBD1. The ends lost 1 base at V and 2 bases at J; junction bases unmatched: 9. The CDR3 runs to 16 residues. CDR1 SGHRS and CDR2 YFSETQ come from the germline V gene. The whole variable domain, filled in from reference TRBV5-1 and TRBJ2-7, reads KAGVTQTPRYLIKTRGQQVTLSCSPISGHRSVSWYQQTPGQGLQFLFEYFSETQRNKGNFPGRFSGRQFSNSRSEMNVSTLELGDSALYLCASSLQEQGTTYEQYFGPGTRLTVT.

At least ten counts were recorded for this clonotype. CDR3 amino acids: CASSQGQGGVSRSNEQFF. In DNA form, the CDR3 reads TGTGCCAGCAGCCAAGGCCAAGGGGGGGTTTCTAGAAGCAATGAGCAGTTCTTC. The gene calls are TRBV3-1 and TRBJ2-1, with D perhaps TRBD2 (7 bases). V lost 1 base to trimming and J lost 6 bases, with 22 bases between them. The CDR3 consists of 18 residues. Germline V lookup: CDR1 LGHDT, CDR2 YNNKEL (reference sequence).

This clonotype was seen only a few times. The CDR3 region has the DNA TGCAGTGCTAGAGACCGAGGTGAAAAACTGTTTTTT. Its translation is CSARDRGEKLFF. The chain links TRBV20-1 to TRBJ1-4; no reliable D call. V was clipped by 0 bases and J by 7 bases, with 6 bases between them. This CDR3 comprises 12 residues. Germline lookup yields CDR1 DFQATT and CDR2 SNEGSKA (reference sequence).